This T cell receptor (beta chain) was sequenced during a study of type 1 regulatory T cells. Whole-study context: T-allo10 is a Tr1-enriched, alloantigen-specific CD4 T cell product made in vitro. General observations from the study: Tr1 cells had a more restricted TCR repertoire than non-Tr1 cells.

TCRdb processed the reads anew with MiXCR; each CDR3 protein has one entry. The data contain under 75,000 distinct CDR3 sequences, about a fifth of them seen just once; the ten biggest clones take up under 8.5%. In germline, CDR1 is SGDLS, CDR2 YYNGEE. V was clipped by 4 bases and J by 3 bases; unmatched bases: 7. CDR3 length: 16 amino acids. This clonotype was counted between two and nine times. Its matching antigen is unknown. The V call is TRBV9, the J call TRBJ2-1; TRBD1 aligns across 10 bases. What was sequenced was cultured type 1 regulatory T (Tr1) cells, either the whole culture or a sorted fraction (not recorded which). This clonotype was obtained from a human donor in good health. This CDR3 is CASSSRDRGIYNEQFF. Here the CDR3 DNA reads TGTGCCAGCAGCTCCCGGGACAGGGGCATCTACAATGAGCAGTTCTTC.